The clone carrying this T cell receptor beta chain was recorded once. Its specificity is unknown. Trimming took 1 base from V and 0 from J, leaving 16 bases between them. Per the germline V gene, CDR1 is LNHDA and CDR2 is SQIVND (reference sequence). The CDR3 loop spans 18 amino acids. This sample is part of a study of siplizumab effects on memory and regulatory T cells. Study conclusions and caveats: Solely a minor proportion of alloreactive clones could be assigned to unstimulated subsets.

This table comes from immunoSEQ multiplex PCR, and its TCRdb copy is limited to in-frame clones, with some not included. The sample contains approximately 100,000 clones, 92% of which appear only once. Sequenced: Tregs sorted from blood. This rearrangement joins TRBV19 to TRBJ1-5; D unclear. This TCR derives from a human donor in good health. In DNA, the CDR3 is TGTGCCAGTAGTATAGCCTCGTTTGGACGGGATAGCAATCAGCCCCAGCATTTT. Its protein is CASSIASFGRDSNQPQHF.